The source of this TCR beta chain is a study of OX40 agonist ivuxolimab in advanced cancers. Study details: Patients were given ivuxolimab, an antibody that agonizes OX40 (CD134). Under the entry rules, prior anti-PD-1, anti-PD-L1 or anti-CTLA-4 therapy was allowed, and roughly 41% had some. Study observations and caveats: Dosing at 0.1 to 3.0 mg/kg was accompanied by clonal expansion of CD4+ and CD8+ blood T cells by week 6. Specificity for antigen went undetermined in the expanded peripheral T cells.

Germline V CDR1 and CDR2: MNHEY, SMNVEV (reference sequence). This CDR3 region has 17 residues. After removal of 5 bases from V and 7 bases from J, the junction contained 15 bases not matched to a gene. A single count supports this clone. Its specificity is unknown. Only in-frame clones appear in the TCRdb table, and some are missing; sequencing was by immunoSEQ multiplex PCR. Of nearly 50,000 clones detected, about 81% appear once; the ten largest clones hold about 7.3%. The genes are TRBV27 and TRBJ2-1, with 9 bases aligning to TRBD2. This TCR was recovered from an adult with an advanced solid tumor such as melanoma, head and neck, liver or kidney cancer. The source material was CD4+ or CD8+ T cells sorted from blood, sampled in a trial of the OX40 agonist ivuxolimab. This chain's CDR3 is CASSPFVGSGSWNEQFF. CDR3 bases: TGTGCCAGCAGTCCATTCGTGGGTAGCGGGAGTTGGAATGAGCAGTTCTTC.